This T cell receptor (beta chain) was sequenced during a study of cytotoxic CD8 clonotypes in ibrutinib-treated CLL. Germline values: CDR1 SEHNR, CDR2 FQNEAQ (reference sequence). This CDR3 is built from 13 residues. J lost 7 bases, V lost 5 bases, and 6 bases had no gene match. Assay used: immunoSEQ multiplex PCR; TCRdb lists only in-frame clones, some missing. The sample includes 270,000 or so clones, about 72% seen only once; the top ten take about 5.3%. The TCR was taken from a human donor with chronic lymphocytic leukemia. The sample was PBMCs, taken at disease progression, from a patient treated with ibrutinib. This chain links TRBV7-9 with TRBJ2-7; 9 bases line up with TRBD1. The CDR3 region has the DNA TGTGCCAGCAGCCTACAGGGGGCTGGGGAGCAGTACTTC. Its translation: CASSLQGAGEQYF.